The next 3 T cell receptor beta chains were all read from a single sample in a study of beta chain features in type 1 diabetes. Study results and limitations: TCRB CDR3s from Type 1 diabetes patients were moderately but significantly shorter in all four CD4+ subsets.

The antigens for these receptors are not known. The entirety of the isolated RNA underwent reverse transcription, so expressed TCRB transcripts were sequenced. The repertoire was sequenced with immunoSEQ multiplex PCR; TCRdb's copy has only in-frame clones and lacks some. The table includes 200,000 to 300,000 clones, roughly 20% detected once. Sample: naive CD4+ T cells from blood. The receptors were gathered from a woman between 35 and 50 years old with type 1 diabetes.

The chain is built from TRBV7-2 and TRBJ2-5, with 10 bases aligning to TRBD1. Per germline, CDR1 SGHTA and CDR2 FQGNSA. The CDR3 is made up of 14 amino acids. With 1 base clipped from V and 9 bases from J, the junction kept 5 bases outside the gene matches. DNA for the CDR3: TGTGCCAGCAGCTTAGGAATGGACAGGGGGGCCCAGTACTTC. This codes for CASSLGMDRGAQYF.

The sample holds a few counts of this clone. The CDR3 DNA follows: TGTGCCAGTAGTATTGAGCGGGGGACCTACGAGCAGTACTTC. Translating gives CASSIERGTYEQYF. The chain joins TRBV19 to TRBJ2-7, with 8 bases fitting TRBD2. Germline loops: CDR1 LNHDA, CDR2 SQIVND (reference sequence). The CDR3 spans 14 residues. The trim removed 3 bases at V and 2 bases at J, leaving 3 bases unmatched. Full variable domain (missing parts from reference TRBV19 and TRBJ2-7): DGGITQSPKYLFRKEGQNVTLSCEQNLNHDAMYWYRQDPGQGLRLIYYSQIVNDFQKGDIAEGYSVSREKKESFPLTVTSAQKNPTAFYLCASSIERGTYEQYFGPGTRLTVT.

This clone occurred a few times. The chain combines TRBV7-2 with TRBJ1-4, with D uncertain. Germline CDR1 and CDR2: SGHTA and FQGNSA. The V end lost 1 base, the J end lost 8 bases, and 11 bases lay between the germline ends. The CDR3 covers 14 residues. The chain's CDR3 is CASSLVPFYEKLFF. CDR3 DNA: TGTGCCAGCAGCTTAGTCCCGTTCTACGAAAAACTGTTTTTT.